The 17 T cell receptor beta chains presented below share a single source sample, sequenced in a study of blood T cell repertoires in COVID-19. Using immunoSEQ multiplex PCR, the repertoire was profiled, and TCRdb retains in-frame clones only, with some absent. Here the sample spans over 55,000 clones, nearly 85% being singletons. Sequenced: peripheral blood. The receptors were sampled from a human donor in a cohort sampled during active COVID-19.

The J gene is TRBJ1-3, the V gene TRBV7-3, with D hard to call. The CDR3 contains 15 residues. V lost 2 bases and J lost 4, with 12 bases in between. Germline CDR1 and CDR2: SGHTA and FQGTGA. CDR3 region: CASSLSPGIGNTIYF. Here the CDR3 DNA reads TGTGCCAGCAGCTTATCACCGGGTATCGGAAACACCATATATTTT.

As DNA, the CDR3 is TGTGCCAGCAGCTTAATCAGGGGGTCAGGGGAGCTGTTTTTT. It yields the protein CASSLIRGSGELFF. The chain combines TRBV7-9 with TRBJ2-2; TRBD1 agrees at 7 bases. Trimming took 2 bases from V and 8 from J; bases not matched to a gene: 5. Germline CDR1 SEHNR, CDR2 FQNEAQ (reference sequence). The CDR3 totals 14 residues.

DNA of the CDR3: TGTGCCAGCAGTCGTCGGACAGCAGAGGGGTATGGCTACACCTTC. This gives the protein CASSRRTAEGYGYTF. The V call is TRBV3-1 (or the pseudogene TRBV3-2), the J call TRBJ1-2; the D gene is possibly TRBD1 (6 bases). Germline V gene sequence: CDR1 LGHDT, CDR2 YNNKEL (reference sequence). The length of the CDR3 is 15 residues. Trimming shortened V by 6 bases and J by 5 bases, and 19 bases separated the two germline ends.

V gene TRBV6-1 combines with J gene TRBJ1-5; the D is unclear. The V and J ends lost 3 bases and 4 bases respectively, with 4 bases between them. This CDR3 is 12 amino acids long. Germline CDR1 is MNHNS and CDR2 is SASEGT. CDR3 DNA: TGTGCCAGCAGTGACCCTAATCAGCCCCAGCATTTT. Its protein is CASSDPNQPQHF.

The V gene is TRBV30, the J gene TRBJ1-5; D remains ambiguous. V was pared by 0 bases and J by 4 bases, with 7 bases between. Looked up from germline, CDR1 is GTSNPN and CDR2 is SVGIG (reference sequence). The CDR3 totals 13 residues. The CDR3 nucleotides read TGTGCCTGGAGTGTAGCCAATAATCAGCCCCAGCATTTT. It yields the protein CAWSVANNQPQHF.

This sequence joins TRBV11-3 and TRBJ2-1; no firm D call. The CDR3 totals 15 residues. The germline V and J ends were trimmed by 1 base and 0 bases, with 7 bases remaining between them. Germline V gene lookup returns CDR1 SGHNT and CDR2 YENEEA. CDR3 loop: CASSLGVISYNEQFF. In DNA form, the CDR3 reads TGTGCCAGCAGCTTAGGCGTAATCTCCTACAATGAGCAGTTCTTC.

This clone was counted once. The V and J genes are TRBV7-2 and TRBJ2-2, with 15 bases matching TRBD2. V lost 5 bases, J lost 3 bases, and 10 bases stayed unmatched. CDR3 size: 19 residues. Germline CDR1 reads SGHTA; CDR2 reads FQGNSA. The CDR3 region has the DNA TGTGCCAGCAGCCCCCAAATGTGGACTAGCGGGGGGGACACCGGGGAGCTGTTTTTT. It encodes CASSPQMWTSGGDTGELFF. Filled out from reference TRBV7-2 and TRBJ2-2, the complete variable domain reads GAGVSQSPSNKVTEKGKDVELRCDPISGHTALYWYRQSLGQGLEFLIYFQGNSAPDKSGLPSDRFSAERTGGSVSTLTIQRTQQEDSAVYLCASSPQMWTSGGDTGELFFGEGSRLTVL.

The chain links TRBV7-6 to TRBJ1-6; possible D gene TRBD1, 5 bases. The CDR3 totals 13 residues. Per the germline V gene, CDR1 is SGHVS and CDR2 is FNYEAQ. The ends were cut back, 5 bases at V and 14 bases at J, with 16 bases in the middle. CDR3 protein: CASSQSFGGTLHF. The CDR3 nucleotides are TGTGCCAGCAGCCAAAGCTTCGGGGGAACCCTCCACTTT. The whole variable domain, remainder taken from reference TRBV7-6 and TRBJ1-6, is GAGVSQSPRYKVTKRGQDVALRCDPISGHVSLYWYRQALGQGPEFLTYFNYEAQQDKSGLPNDRFSAERPEGSISTLTIQRTEQRDSAMYRCASSQSFGGTLHFGNGTRLTVT.

V gene TRBV18 combines with J gene TRBJ1-2, with D unclear. The CDR3 contains 14 residues. In germline, CDR1 is KGHSH, CDR2 LQKENI. V gave up 1 base and J gave up 2 bases, with 8 bases separating them. The CDR3, as DNA: TGTGCCAGCTCACCACGGAGGGAGAACTATGGCTACACCTTC. This sequence encodes CASSPRRENYGYTF.

The DNA of the CDR3 is TGTGCCAGCAGTTCTACGACAGGCTCTGGAAACACCATATATTTT. Protein: CASSSTTGSGNTIYF. V gene TRBV6-5 combines with J gene TRBJ1-3; D perhaps matches TRBD1 (6 bases). The germline V gene has CDR1 MNHEY and CDR2 SVGAGI. The CDR3 is made up of 15 amino acids. Deletions cut 4 bases from V and 0 bases from J, with 10 bases between.

On this clone: At the DNA level, this CDR3 is encoded by other sequences in the same sample as well. This chain's CDR3 is CASSLGTGYEQYF. The CDR3 nucleotides read TGTGCCAGCAGCCTTGGGACTGGCTACGAGCAGTACTTC. V gene TRBV5-4 combines with J gene TRBJ2-7, with D possibly matching TRBD2 (6 bases). Trimming took off 4 bases at V and 3 bases at J, with 11 bases between the two ends. The CDR3 sequence is 13 residues long. Germline assignment: CDR1 SGHNT and CDR2 YYREEE (reference sequence).

The chain combines TRBV6-5 with TRBJ1-5; 7 bases are a match to TRBD1. V was pared by 6 bases and J by 7 bases, with 6 bases of the junction left unmatched. The length of the CDR3 is 13 residues. Germline CDR1 MNHEY, CDR2 SVGAGI. The CDR3 coding sequence is TGTGCCAGCAGCAACAGGGGAAGCCAGCCCCAGCATTTT. Translated, it gives CASSNRGSQPQHF.

This clone was counted once. This chain uses TRBV21-1 with TRBJ1-5; TRBD1 is the table's D call, not checked against the DNA. TRBV21-1 is recorded as a pseudogene. The CDR3 runs to 16 residues. As DNA, the CDR3 is TGTGCCAGCAGCCCTGCCTCCGAGACAGGGTATCAGCCCCAGCATTTT. It yields the protein CASSPASETGYQPQHF.

The gene calls are TRBV5-1 and TRBJ2-5, with a weak D call TRBD2 (6 bases). CDR1 and CDR2 from the germline V gene are SGHRS and YFSETQ. Trimming took off 1 base at V and 4 bases at J, with 11 bases between the two ends. This CDR3 is 14 amino acids long. In DNA, the CDR3 is TGCGCCAGCAGCTTGCGCCCCGGGGGAGAGACCCAGTACTTC. Translating gives CASSLRPGGETQYF.

The chain employs TRBV4-1 and TRBJ1-1; D remains unclear. The CDR3 sequence is 16 residues long. Deletions cut 1 base from V and 1 base from J, with 13 bases between. Per germline, CDR1 MGHRA and CDR2 YSYEKL. The CDR3 DNA reads as TGCGCCAGCAGCCAAGGGCGTGGGTCTAGGAACACTGAAGCTTTCTTT. It specifies CASSQGRGSRNTEAFF.

The genes are TRBV10-3 and TRBJ2-1, with TRBD2 matching 8 bases. Germline lookup yields CDR1 ENHRY and CDR2 SYGVKD. V shed 2 bases and J 4 bases; nucleotides not matched to a gene: 10. CDR3 length: 17 residues. In DNA form, the CDR3 reads TGTGCCATCAGTGAGACTCTAGCGGGCGGCGAGTACAATGAGCAGTTCTTC. Protein sequence: CAISETLAGGEYNEQFF.

In nucleotides, the CDR3 is TGTGCCAGCAGCGCGAGGGTGGATCAGCCCCAGCATTTT. It is translated as CASSARVDQPQHF. The rearrangement links TRBV7-6 to TRBJ1-5; D is uncertain. Germline CDR1 reads SGHVS; CDR2 reads FNYEAQ. The length of the CDR3 is 13 residues. V was cut by 5 bases and J by 5 bases, with 10 bases left in between.